A single sample gave rise to the 21 T cell receptor beta chains below, sequenced in a study of human T cells and chemical hapten exposure. Described time point: pre-sensitization, week 0. Treatment noted: therapeutic diphenylcyclopropenone sensitization with weekly scalp DPC. TCRdb independently ran MiXCR on the RACE reads; one entry per CDR3 protein. The sample records 200,000 to 300,000 distinct CDR3 sequences, roughly 8.9% being singletons. The sequences come from whole blood, collected in connection with sensitization to the hapten diphenylcyclopropenone (DPC). The source of these receptors is a woman aged 40 to 55 with alopecia areata. Some clones in this sample may be carry-over from other donors' samples.

This clonotype occurred a few times. The chain is built from TRBV18 and TRBJ2-1; 7 bases are shared with TRBD1. CDR3 length: 16 amino acids. Germline trimming cut 5 bases from V and 0 bases from J; bases unmatched to any gene: 7. Germline V CDR1 and CDR2: KGHSH, LQKENI. The CDR3 DNA follows: TGTGCCAGCTCAACGAGGACAGGCCTCTCCTACAATGAGCAGTTCTTC. It specifies CASSTRTGLSYNEQFF.

This clonotype has only a few counts. The J gene is TRBJ2-6, the V gene TRBV9, with unresolved D. The CDR3 runs to 14 residues. V lost 0 bases to trimming and J lost 4 bases, with 5 bases between them. Germline V CDR1 and CDR2: SGDLS, YYNGEE. The CDR3 protein is CASSVAWGANVLTF. CDR3 DNA sequence: TGTGCCAGCAGCGTAGCGTGGGGGGCCAACGTCCTGACTTTC.

This clonotype showed up just a few times. The J gene is TRBJ1-4, the V gene TRBV28; TRBD1 agrees at 9 bases. The J segment lost 6 bases and the V segment lost 6 bases, leaving 2 bases of the junction unmatched. Germline CDR1 MDHEN, CDR2 SYDVKM. CDR3 size: 13 residues. DNA for the CDR3: TGTGCCAGCAGGCGGACAGGGGATGAAAAACTGTTTTTT. Its protein is CASRRTGDEKLFF. The full variable domain, completed using reference TRBV28 and TRBJ1-4, is DVKVTQSSRYLVKRTGEKVFLECVQDMDHENMFWYRQDPGLGLRLIYFSYDVKMKEKGDIPEGYSVSREKKERFSLILESASTNQTSMYLCASRRTGDEKLFFGSGTQLSVL.

This clonotype was recorded at least ten times. This chain uses TRBV7-2 with TRBJ2-5; 9 nucleotides match TRBD2. Germline CDR1 is SGHTA and CDR2 is FQGNSA. Losses at the gene ends were 2 bases for V and 1 base for J; bases not matched to a gene: 5. This CDR3 spans 16 amino acids. In nucleotides, the CDR3 is TGTGCCAGCAGCTTAAGGAGCGGGAGGATCCAAGAGACCCAGTACTTC. The encoded protein is CASSLRSGRIQETQYF.

V usage is TRBV5-1 and J usage is TRBJ1-1; D remains unclear. Trimming removed 1 base at V and 7 bases at J, with 11 bases between. CDR3 length: 13 amino acids. Germline V lookup: CDR1 SGHRS, CDR2 YFSETQ. CDR3 bases: TGCGCCAGCAGCTTGTTAGGACCGCATGAAGCTTTCTTT. This gives the protein CASSLLGPHEAFF.

Only a few counts were recorded for this clonotype. The chain employs TRBV5-6 and TRBJ1-2, with D maybe TRBD1 (5 bases). This CDR3 contains 15 residues. The V and J ends lost 4 bases and 4 bases respectively, with 17 bases between them. The V gene's germline CDR1 is SGHDT and CDR2 YYEEEE. In DNA, the CDR3 is TGTGCCAGCAGCCGAGAGCAAAGCGGGGGCTATGGCTACACCTTC. It is translated as CASSREQSGGYGYTF. The complete variable domain, with remaining parts taken from reference TRBV5-6 and TRBJ1-2, reads DAGVTQSPTHLIKTRGQQVTLRCSPKSGHDTVSWYQQALGQGPQFIFQYYEEEERQRGNFPDRFSGHQFPNYSSELNVNALLLGDSALYLCASSREQSGGYGYTFGSGTRLTVV.

About this clonotype itself: A much larger clone differs from this one at a single base, so this may be a read error. The missing conserved phenylalanine or tryptophan at the end of this CDR3 makes a read error likely. The chain is built from TRBV4-2 and TRBJ2-3; D gene uncertain. Germline-derived CDR1 and CDR2 are LGHNA and YNFKEQ. V lost 0 bases and J 4 bases, leaving 11 bases between the germline ends. CDR3 size: 15 residues. CDR3 protein: CASSQDPPGPDTQYL. CDR3 bases: TGTGCCAGCAGCCAAGACCCCCCAGGTCCAGATACGCAGTATCTT.

This chain links TRBV7-9 with TRBJ1-1; D gene ambiguous. V lost 1 base to trimming and J lost 5 bases, with 11 bases between them. Germline V CDR1 and CDR2: SEHNR, FQNEAQ (reference sequence). This CDR3 has 14 amino acids. CDR3 coding DNA: TGTGCCAGCAGCTTAGGGCAGCGGTGGACTGAAGCTTTCTTT. Its translation is CASSLGQRWTEAFF. The entire variable domain, with the rest obtained from reference TRBV7-9 and TRBJ1-1, is as follows: DTGVSQNPRHKITKRGQNVTFRCDPISEHNRLYWYRQTLGQGPEFLTYFQNEAQLEKSRLLSDRFSAERPKGSFSTLEIQRTEQGDSAMYLCASSLGQRWTEAFFGQGTRLTVV.

The chain carries TRBV3-2 and TRBJ2-5; the DNA was not used to check the table's D call, TRBD1. TRBV3-2 is deemed a pseudogene. This CDR3 is built from 14 residues. CDR3 nucleotide sequence: TGTGCCAGCAGCCAGATGGGGGTACGGCGAGCCCAGTACTTC. Translating it yields CASSQMGVRRAQYF.

Only a few counts were recorded for this clonotype. This chain connects TRBV6-2 or TRBV6-3 to TRBJ2-5; weak D call: TRBD1 (9 bases). Germline V gives CDR1 MNHEY, CDR2 SVGEGT. This CDR3 has 15 amino acids. V lost 5 bases, J lost 6 bases, and 19 bases lay in between. CDR3 protein: CASSEGSGTGKTQYF. CDR3 nucleotide sequence: TGTGCCAGCAGTGAGGGTAGCGGGACAGGGAAGACCCAGTACTTC.

The table lists this clonotype with a few counts. V usage is TRBV9 and J usage is TRBJ1-1; unclear D gene. V gave up 0 bases and J gave up 2 bases, with 8 bases separating them. The germline V gene encodes CDR1 SGDLS and CDR2 YYNGEE. CDR3 length: 14 amino acids. The CDR3 nucleotides read TGTGCCAGCAGCGTAGTCTCGGCAAACACTGAAGCTTTCTTT. Its protein product is CASSVVSANTEAFF.

The chain joins TRBV7-9 to TRBJ2-1; 9 positions match TRBD2. V trimming: 5 bases; J trimming: 4 bases; junction bases outside the gene matches: 12. The CDR3 length is 17 residues. Germline V gene sequence: CDR1 SEHNR, CDR2 FQNEAQ (reference sequence). The CDR3 DNA follows: TGTGCCAGCAGCCTAAGCGCTAGCGGGGCCCCTTACAATGAGCAGTTCTTC. This gives the protein CASSLSASGAPYNEQFF.

This clonotype was counted many times. The chain combines TRBV11-1 with TRBJ2-2; TRBD2 matches 7 bases. The V gene end was trimmed by 3 bases and the J gene end by 0 bases; junction bases not matched to a gene: 1. Germline CDR1 reads SGHAT; CDR2 reads FQDESV (reference sequence). This CDR3 region has 15 residues. The CDR3 protein is CASSFSGTNTGELFF. As DNA, the CDR3 is TGTGCCAGCAGCTTCAGCGGGACGAACACCGGGGAGCTGTTTTTT.

A few counts support this clonotype. Written as DNA, the CDR3 is TGCAGTGCTTCTTTTAGACTAGCGCAAGAGACCCAGTACTTC. It translates to CSASFRLAQETQYF. This chain joins TRBV20-1 and TRBJ2-5; 8 positions match TRBD2. CDR3 size: 14 residues. Germline CDR1 and CDR2: DFQATT and SNEGSKA (reference sequence). V lost 5 bases, J lost 2 bases, and 7 bases stayed unmatched.

V is TRBV28 and J is TRBJ2-1, with D perhaps TRBD1 or TRBD2 (5 bases each). The CDR3 has 13 amino acids. Germline V gene sequence: CDR1 MDHEN, CDR2 SYDVKM. V was pared by 10 bases and J by 9 bases, with 19 bases between. CDR3 coding DNA: TGTGCCACCATCGCGCTAGCTCAGGGTGAGCAGTTCTTC. This sequence encodes CATIALAQGEQFF.

The table lists this clonotype with a few counts. The chain has TRBV12-3 or TRBV12-4 and TRBJ2-2; D perhaps matches TRBD2 (5 bases). The CDR3 loop spans 13 amino acids. With 5 bases removed from V and 5 bases from J, the gap between germline ends came to 9 bases. CDR3 DNA sequence: TGTGCCAGCAGTCGTTGGGAGACCGGGGAGCTGTTTTTT. Residues: CASSRWETGELFF.

This clonotype was seen only a few times. CDR3 region: CASSFPGVDDTQYF. The CDR3 DNA follows: TGTGCCAGCAGTTTCCCCGGGGTAGATGATACGCAGTATTTT. The chain is built from TRBV12-3 or TRBV12-4 and TRBJ2-3; a possible D gene is TRBD2 (5 bases). V gave up 3 bases and J gave up 6 bases, with 13 bases separating them. This CDR3 contains 14 residues.

This chain links TRBV11-3 with TRBJ1-1, with D unclear. The CDR3 extends over 16 amino acids. Germline V CDR1 and CDR2: SGHNT, YENEEA. The V and J ends lost 0 bases and 1 base respectively, with 12 bases between them. DNA of the CDR3: TGTGCCAGCAGCTTAGATTGGCCCCGATCGAACACTGAAGCTTTCTTT. Translation: CASSLDWPRSNTEAFF.

The chain joins TRBV6-2 or TRBV6-3 to TRBJ1-5; D unresolved. Germline assignment: CDR1 MNHEY and CDR2 SVGEGT. Trimming took 4 bases from V and 9 from J, leaving 19 bases between them. CDR3 length equals 15 residues. This CDR3 reads CASSLEGTNKLPQHF. CDR3 sequence (DNA): TGTGCCAGCAGTTTAGAGGGAACCAACAAGCTGCCCCAGCATTTT.

This clonotype has more than one count but fewer than ten. This chain joins TRBV10-3 and TRBJ2-3, with D perhaps matching TRBD1 (6 bases). Germline V CDR1 and CDR2: ENHRY, SYGVKD. The V and J ends lost 4 bases and 7 bases respectively, with 12 bases between them. The CDR3 contains 13 residues. The CDR3: CAISVRQDYTQYF. DNA of the CDR3: TGTGCCATCAGTGTCCGACAGGACTATACGCAGTATTTT.

V usage is TRBV5-4 and J usage is TRBJ2-3, with 12 bases lining up with TRBD2. V lost 1 base, J lost 5 bases, and 5 bases stayed unmatched. The V gene's germline CDR1 is SGHNT and CDR2 YYREEE (reference sequence). The CDR3 is 16 residues long. CDR3 protein: CASSLRLAGGQDTQYF. The CDR3 coding sequence is TGTGCCAGCAGCTTGAGGCTAGCGGGAGGGCAAGATACGCAGTATTTT.